These T cell receptor beta chains were read from a single sample in a study of T cell responses to AZD1222 COVID-19 vaccine. Data came from immunoSEQ multiplex PCR; TCRdb stores just in-frame clones and leaves some out. The table has about 100,000 clones, 80% to 95% seen once; the top ten hold over 7%. The sample in question was peripheral blood, obtained 28 days after the second AZD1222 dose. The receptors come from an adult who received the AZD1222 COVID-19 vaccine. CDR3s include the opening cysteine and the closing phenylalanine or tryptophan. The D gene is left open where the match is weak. A row's size may be missing; if present it is once, few, many or a size class.

size	V	J	D	CDR3	DNA
.	TRBV30	TRBJ1-6	.	CAWSPLNSYNSPLHF	TGTGCCTGGAGCCCACTTAACTCCTATAATTCACCCCTCCACTTT
.	TRBV9	TRBJ2-2	.	CASSVEAGLPTGELFF	TGTGCCAGCAGCGTAGAGGCAGGGCTTCCGACCGGGGAGCTGTTTTTT
.	TRBV19	TRBJ1-5	TRBD1	CASSMAWGQHSNQPQHF	TGTGCCAGTAGTATGGCTTGGGGACAGCATAGCAATCAGCCCCAGCATTTT
.	TRBV27	TRBJ2-7	.	CASSLKGSLYEQYF	TGTGCCAGCAGTTTAAAGGGCAGTCTCTACGAGCAGTACTTC
.	TRBV5-5	TRBJ1-3	TRBD1	CASSFTGTGTGNTIYF	TGTGCCAGCAGCTTTACCGGGACAGGGACTGGAAACACCATATATTTT
.	TRBV14	TRBJ2-5	TRBD2	CASSQRLAGGQIQETQYF	TGTGCCAGCAGCCAAAGACTAGCGGGGGGGCAAATACAAGAGACCCAGTACTTC
.	TRBV5-1	TRBJ2-7	TRBD2	CASSFGGASSYEQYF	TGCGCCAGCAGCTTCGGGGGGGCGAGCTCCTACGAGCAGTACTTC
.	TRBV19	TRBJ2-7	TRBD1	CASSRQGNAYEQYF	TGTGCCAGTAGTAGACAGGGGAACGCCTACGAGCAGTACTTC
few	TRBV27	TRBJ2-3	TRBD2	CASSKGAGGGINTDTQYF	TGTGCCAGCAGCAAAGGGGCGGGAGGGGGGATTAACACAGATACGCAGTATTTT
.	TRBV7-8	TRBJ2-3	.	CASSLPGVGTQYF	TGTGCCAGCAGCTTACCGGGAGTCGGTACGCAGTATTTT
.	TRBV7-9	TRBJ2-1	.	CASSSGNYNEQFF	TGTGCCAGCAGTTCCGGGAACTACAATGAGCAGTTCTTC
.	TRBV7-3	TRBJ2-1	TRBD2	CASSLKPTSGAAEQFF	TGTGCCAGCAGCTTAAAGCCTACTAGCGGGGCGGCTGAGCAGTTCTTC
.	TRBV10-3	TRBJ2-7	TRBD2	CATLLAGGPHEQYF	TGTGCCACCCTACTAGCGGGAGGGCCCCACGAGCAGTACTTC
.	TRBV25-1	TRBJ2-5	.	CASSESLGPGETQYF	TGTGCCAGCAGTGAATCACTCGGGCCTGGAGAGACCCAGTACTTC
once	TRBV9	TRBJ2-1	.	CASSPWYYNEQFF	TGTGCCAGCAGCCCCTGGTATTACAATGAGCAGTTCTTC
.	TRBV20-1	TRBJ2-1	TRBD2	CSASRLAGVEQFF	TGCAGTGCTAGTAGGCTAGCGGGAGTCGAGCAGTTCTTC
.	TRBV19	TRBJ2-3	TRBD2	CASSIRTSGRTDTQYF	TGTGCCAGTAGTATCCGGACTAGCGGGAGAACAGATACGCAGTATTTT
.	TRBV21-1	TRBJ2-1	.	CASSKVGTGYDEQFF	TGTGCCAGCAGCAAAGTCGGGACAGGGTATGATGAGCAGTTCTTC
.	TRBV19	TRBJ1-4	TRBD1	CASTPGQPNEKLFF	TGTGCCAGTACTCCGGGACAGCCTAATGAAAAACTGTTTTTT
.	TRBV5-1	TRBJ2-1	TRBD2	CASSSVLSGGAYNEQFF	TGCGCCAGCAGCTCCGTCCTCAGCGGGGGGGCTTACAATGAGCAGTTCTTC
.	TRBV18	TRBJ1-1	.	CASSRQSVNTEAFF	TGTGCCAGCTCACGACAGTCCGTGAACACTGAAGCTTTCTTT
few	TRBV19	TRBJ2-5	.	CASSMGQVLQETQYF	TGTGCCAGTAGTATGGGGCAGGTCCTACAAGAGACCCAGTACTTC
.	TRBV19	TRBJ2-5	TRBD2	CASSTSGSSETQYF	TGTGCCAGTAGTACTAGCGGGAGCTCCGAGACCCAGTACTTC
.	TRBV9	TRBJ2-3	.	CASSVGLGAGTTDTQYF	TGTGCCAGCAGCGTAGGATTGGGAGCGGGGACAACAGATACGCAGTATTTT
.	TRBV6-5	TRBJ2-2	TRBD1	CASRQGASGELFF	TGTGCCAGCAGACAGGGGGCCTCCGGGGAGCTGTTTTTT
.	TRBV30	TRBJ1-2	.	CAWSSEGTHPSNYGYTF	TGTGCCTGGAGTTCCGAAGGGACACATCCCTCTAACTATGGCTACACCTTC
.	TRBV19	TRBJ1-4	TRBD1	CASSITGGAGEKLFF	TGTGCCAGTAGTATAACAGGGGGCGCGGGTGAAAAACTGTTTTTT
few	TRBV6-1	TRBJ2-2	TRBD2	CASSERFGGRTGELFF	TGTGCCAGCAGTGAGCGATTTGGCGGGAGGACCGGGGAGCTGTTTTTT
.	TRBV6-5	TRBJ2-5	TRBD1	CASGQRQGAETQYF	TGTGCCAGCGGCCAGAGACAGGGCGCAGAGACCCAGTACTTC
once	TRBV4-1	TRBJ2-7	.	CASSQVSGETTYEQYF	TGCGCCAGCAGCCAAGTTTCAGGGGAGACGACCTACGAGCAGTACTTC
.	TRBV15	TRBJ2-2	.	CATSRESAGELFF	TGTGCCACCAGCAGAGAATCGGCCGGGGAGCTGTTTTTT
.	TRBV19	TRBJ2-5	TRBD2	CASSSTSGGRETQYF	TGTGCCAGTAGTAGCACTAGCGGAGGGAGAGAGACCCAGTACTTC
.	TRBV10-3	TRBJ2-7	TRBD2	CAGNSGPTYEQYF	TGTGCCGGTAATAGCGGGCCCACCTACGAGCAGTACTTC
.	TRBV19	TRBJ2-7	TRBD1	CASRRDRDSYEQYF	TGTGCCAGTAGAAGGGACAGGGACTCTTACGAGCAGTACTTC
.	TRBV6-1	TRBJ2-7	.	CASSEALRQSYEQYF	TGTGCCAGCAGTGAAGCGTTAAGGCAATCCTACGAGCAGTACTTC
once	TRBV7-5	TRBJ1-4	.	CARSLGRTAATNEKLFF	TGTGCCAGAAGCTTAGGGAGGACAGCGGCAACTAATGAAAAACTGTTTTTT
few	TRBV5-6	TRBJ1-5	TRBD1	CASSMDRNQPQHF	TGTGCCAGCAGCATGGACAGGAATCAGCCCCAGCATTTT
.	TRBV7-2	TRBJ2-1	.	CASSFLRSGNEQFF	TGTGCCAGCAGCTTCCTGAGGAGCGGGAATGAGCAGTTCTTC
.	TRBV28	TRBJ2-1	TRBD1	CASSLGTGMRNEQFF	TGTGCCAGCAGTCTAGGGACAGGGATGCGCAATGAGCAGTTCTTC
.	TRBV5-1	TRBJ1-1	.	CASFPPGALTEAFF	TGCGCCAGCTTCCCTCCGGGCGCCTTGACTGAAGCTTTCTTT
.	TRBV6-1	TRBJ1-3	.	CASSEFDRTSGNTIYF	TGTGCCAGCAGTGAATTCGACAGAACCTCTGGAAACACCATATATTTT
.	TRBV18	TRBJ1-5	TRBD1	CASSPGQGSQPQHF	TGTGCCAGCTCACCCGGACAGGGGAGCCAGCCCCAGCATTTT
.	TRBV30	TRBJ2-7	.	CACREGNYEQYF	TGTGCCTGTCGGGAAGGGAACTACGAGCAGTACTTC
.	TRBV28	TRBJ1-1	.	CASSPLMNTEAFF	TGTGCCAGCAGTCCCCTGATGAACACTGAAGCTTTCTTT
.	TRBV27	TRBJ2-5	TRBD2	CASSLRLAGIETQYF	TGTGCCAGCAGTTTACGACTAGCGGGAATAGAGACCCAGTACTTC
.	TRBV11-1	TRBJ2-1	TRBD2	CASRMGGDNEQFF	TGTGCCAGCAGAATGGGGGGGGACAATGAGCAGTTCTTC
.	TRBV24-1	TRBJ2-3	TRBD2	CATSALIAGGSDTQYF	TGTGCCACCAGTGCCCTAATAGCGGGAGGCTCAGATACGCAGTATTTT
.	TRBV19	TRBJ1-6	.	CASSIGRARDNSPLHF	TGTGCCAGTAGTATAGGGAGGGCACGGGATAATTCACCCCTCCACTTT
.	TRBV6-5	TRBJ2-7	TRBD2	CASRPEPGSGEGF	TGTGCCAGCCGTCCTGAGCCGGGGAGTGGGGAGGGGTTC
once	TRBV25-1	TRBJ1-1	.	CASRGPGTTTEAFF	TGTGCCAGCAGGGGGCCGGGGACCACCACTGAAGCTTTCTTT
few	TRBV9	TRBJ2-2	TRBD2	CASSVAGGANTGELFF	TGTGCCAGCAGCGTAGCGGGAGGGGCGAACACCGGGGAGCTGTTTTTT
.	TRBV18	TRBJ1-3	.	CASSLISGNTIYF	TGTGCCAGCTCTCTGATCTCTGGAAACACCATATATTTT
.	TRBV9	TRBJ2-5	.	CASSVVDRETQYF	TGTGCCAGCAGCGTAGTGGACAGAGAGACCCAGTACTTC
.	TRBV13	TRBJ1-3	.	CASSNTPGSSGNTIYF	TGTGCCAGCAGCAACACCCCAGGGTCGAGTGGAAACACCATATATTTT
.	TRBV9	TRBJ1-2	.	CASSVVPGTLYGYTF	TGTGCCAGCAGCGTAGTGCCTGGGACTTTATATGGCTACACCTTC